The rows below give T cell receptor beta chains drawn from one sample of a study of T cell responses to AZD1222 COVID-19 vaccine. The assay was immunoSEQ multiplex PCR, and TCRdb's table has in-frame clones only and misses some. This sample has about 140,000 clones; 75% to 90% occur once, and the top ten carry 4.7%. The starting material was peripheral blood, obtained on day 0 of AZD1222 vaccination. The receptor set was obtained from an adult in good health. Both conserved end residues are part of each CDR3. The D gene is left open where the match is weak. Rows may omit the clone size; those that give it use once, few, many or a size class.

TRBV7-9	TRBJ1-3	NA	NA	CASSNTGNSGNTIYF	TGTGCCAGCAGCAATACAGGGAACTCTGGAAACACCATATATTTT
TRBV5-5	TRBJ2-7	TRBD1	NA	CASRRTGGDYEQYF	TGTGCCAGCAGGAGGACAGGGGGGGACTACGAGCAGTACTTC
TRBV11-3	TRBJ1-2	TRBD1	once	CASSLDPKTGRYTF	TGTGCCAGCAGCTTAGACCCCAAGACAGGGCGCTACACCTTC
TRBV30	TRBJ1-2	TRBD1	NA	CAWSSYRGVGFGYTF	TGTGCCTGGAGTTCATACAGGGGGGTTGGCTTTGGCTACACCTTC
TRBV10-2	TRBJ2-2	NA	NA	CASKPGVGTGELFF	TGCGCCAGCAAACCGGGAGTCGGCACCGGGGAGCTGTTTTTT
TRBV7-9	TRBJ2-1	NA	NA	CAAIMIGPYNEQFF	TGTGCCGCTATCATGATTGGGCCCTACAATGAGCAGTTCTTC
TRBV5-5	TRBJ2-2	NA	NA	CASSFYSVTNTGELFF	TGTGCCAGCAGCTTCTATAGCGTAACGAACACCGGGGAGCTGTTTTTT
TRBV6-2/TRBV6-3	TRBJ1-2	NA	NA	CASSHRVGYTF	TGTGCCAGCAGTCACAGGGTGGGCTACACCTTC
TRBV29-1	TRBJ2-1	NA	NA	CSAVPTVSSYNEQFF	TGCAGCGCCGTCCCGACAGTGAGCTCCTACAATGAGCAGTTCTTC
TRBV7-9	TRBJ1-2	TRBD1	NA	CASRSRQGHYGYTF	TGTGCCAGCAGATCTCGACAGGGCCACTATGGCTACACCTTC
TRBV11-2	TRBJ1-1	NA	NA	CASSYGVLTEAFF	TGTGCCAGCAGCTACGGGGTACTCACTGAAGCTTTCTTT
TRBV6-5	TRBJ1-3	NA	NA	CASSWGGSGNTIYF	TGTGCCAGCAGCTGGGGGGGCTCTGGAAACACCATATATTTT
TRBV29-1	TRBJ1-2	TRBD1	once	CSVQTGTNGYTF	TGCAGCGTTCAGACAGGGACAAATGGCTACACCTTC
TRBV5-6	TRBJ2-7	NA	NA	CASSLIGTHEKQYF	TGTGCCAGCAGCCTGATCGGGACCCACGAAAAGCAGTACTTC
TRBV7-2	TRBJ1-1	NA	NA	CASSPRMPNTEAFF	TGTGCCAGCAGCCCGAGGATGCCGAACACTGAAGCTTTCTTT
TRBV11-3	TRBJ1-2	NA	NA	CASSLGQTNINYGYTF	TGTGCCAGCAGCTTGGGTCAGACAAACATTAACTATGGCTACACCTTC
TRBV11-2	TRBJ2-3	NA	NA	CASSPHGTDTQYF	TGTGCCAGCAGCCCCCACGGTACAGATACGCAGTATTTT
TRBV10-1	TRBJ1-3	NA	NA	CASSDGVSSGNTIYF	TGCGCCAGCAGTGACGGGGTGAGCTCTGGAAACACCATATATTTT
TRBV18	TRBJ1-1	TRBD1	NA	CASSPQVIGQGGTEAFF	TGTGCCAGCTCACCACAAGTTATAGGACAGGGGGGCACTGAAGCTTTCTTT
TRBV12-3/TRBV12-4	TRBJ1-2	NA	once	CASSPTMNYGYTF	TGTGCCAGCAGCCCGACAATGAACTATGGCTACACCTTC
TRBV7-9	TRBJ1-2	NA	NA	CASSPERSPGYTF	TGTGCCAGCAGTCCCGAAAGGTCCCCCGGCTACACCTTC
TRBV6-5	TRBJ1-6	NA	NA	CASTVTRGQNSPLHF	TGTGCCAGCACCGTAACTAGGGGCCAGAATTCACCCCTCCACTTT
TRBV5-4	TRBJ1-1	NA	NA	CASSLPHFGLNTEAFF	TGTGCCAGCAGCTTGCCACATTTTGGTCTGAACACTGAAGCTTTCTTT
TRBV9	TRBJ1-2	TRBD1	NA	CASSFAGTGNGYTF	TGTGCCAGCAGCTTCGCCGGGACAGGCAATGGCTACACCTTC
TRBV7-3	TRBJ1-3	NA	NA	CASSAGHNPGNTIYF	TGTGCCAGCAGCGCTGGACACAATCCTGGAAACACCATATATTTT
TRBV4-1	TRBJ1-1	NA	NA	CASSKPPQGVTEAFF	TGCGCCAGCAGTAAACCCCCGCAGGGAGTTACTGAAGCTTTCTTT
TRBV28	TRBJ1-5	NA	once	CASTVPGGYWNPPGYSNQPQHF	TGTGCCAGCACCGTACCCGGGGGGTATTGGAATCCTCCGGGGTATAGCAATCAGCCCCAGCATTTT
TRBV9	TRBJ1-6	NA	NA	CASSADSVPNSPLHF	TGTGCCAGCAGCGCGGACAGCGTCCCAAATTCACCCCTCCACTTT
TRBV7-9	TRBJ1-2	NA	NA	CASSLALGHGYTF	TGTGCCAGCAGCTTAGCGCTCGGCCATGGCTACACCTTC
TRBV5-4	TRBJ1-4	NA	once	CASSMGGQGAEKLFF	TGTGCCAGCAGCATGGGCGGCCAGGGTGCCGAAAAACTGTTTTTT
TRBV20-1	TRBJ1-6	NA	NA	CSASGPIGVWGSPLHF	TGCAGTGCTAGTGGACCTATAGGGGTGTGGGGTTCACCCCTCCACTTT
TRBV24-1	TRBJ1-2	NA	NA	CATSDHRSNYGYTF	TGTGCCACCAGTGACCACAGGAGTAACTATGGCTACACCTTC
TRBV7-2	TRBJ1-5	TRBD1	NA	CASSPGQGGRPQHF	TGTGCCAGCAGCCCTGGACAGGGGGGAAGGCCCCAGCATTTT
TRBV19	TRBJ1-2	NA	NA	CASSRTVTSYGYTF	TGTGCCAGTAGTCGGACCGTTACTAGCTATGGCTACACCTTC
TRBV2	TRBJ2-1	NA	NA	CASIVGYEQFF	TGTGCCAGCATTGTTGGCTATGAGCAGTTCTTC
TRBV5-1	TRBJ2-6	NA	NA	CASSRRSSGANVLTF	TGCGCCAGCAGCCGGAGAAGCTCTGGGGCCAACGTCCTGACTTTC
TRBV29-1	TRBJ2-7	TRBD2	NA	CSVGHLAGGGSYEQYF	TGCAGCGTTGGCCATCTAGCGGGAGGGGGGTCCTACGAGCAGTACTTC
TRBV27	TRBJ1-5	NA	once	CASSLGPNQPQHF	TGTGCCAGCAGTTTAGGACCAAATCAGCCCCAGCATTTT
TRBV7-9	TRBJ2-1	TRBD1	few	CASSLGGTGGYNEQFF	TGTGCCAGCAGCTTAGGCGGTACAGGGGGCTACAATGAGCAGTTCTTC
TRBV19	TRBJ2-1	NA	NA	CASREQGLGRGEQFF	TGTGCCAGTAGAGAGCAAGGGTTAGGGAGGGGGGAGCAGTTCTTC